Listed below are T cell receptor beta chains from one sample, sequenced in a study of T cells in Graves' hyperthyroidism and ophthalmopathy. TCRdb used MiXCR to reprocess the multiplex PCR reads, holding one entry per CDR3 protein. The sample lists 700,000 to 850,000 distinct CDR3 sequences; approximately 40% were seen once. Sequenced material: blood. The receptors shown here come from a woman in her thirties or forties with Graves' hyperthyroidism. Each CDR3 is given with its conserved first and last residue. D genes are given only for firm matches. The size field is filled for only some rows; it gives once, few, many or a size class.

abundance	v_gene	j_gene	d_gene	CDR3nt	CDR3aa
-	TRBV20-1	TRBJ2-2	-	TGCAGTGCCCGGGGACCCACCGGGGAGCTGTTTTTT	CSARGPTGELFF
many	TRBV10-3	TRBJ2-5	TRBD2	TGTGCCATCAGCCAGCTAGCGGAAGAGACCCAGTACTTC	CAISQLAEETQYF
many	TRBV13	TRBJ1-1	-	TGTGCCAGCAGCTTAGAATACAGGGACAACACTGAAGCTTTCTTT	CASSLEYRDNTEAFF
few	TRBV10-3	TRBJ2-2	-	TGTGCCAGCAGTTCGGGCACAGCGAACCGAGCCGGGGAGCTGTTTTTT	CASSSGTANRAGELFF
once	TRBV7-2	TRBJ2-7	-	TGTGCCAGCGGCAGACAGGCCGCCTACGAGCAGTACTTC	CASGRQAAYEQYF
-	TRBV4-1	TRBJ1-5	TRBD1	TGCGCCAGCAGCCAAGGGAACAGGGGGCCCCAGCATTTT	CASSQGNRGPQHF
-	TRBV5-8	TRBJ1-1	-	TGTGCCAGCAGCTCGGGGCGTGGAATGAACACTGAAGCTTTCTTT	CASSSGRGMNTEAFF
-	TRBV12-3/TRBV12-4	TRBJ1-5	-	TGTGCCAGCAGTTTACGATGGCTAGCGGGATTTAAGCCCCAGCATTTT	CASSLRWLAGFKPQHF
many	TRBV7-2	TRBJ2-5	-	TGTGCCAGCAGCTTAGCTCTTCCGAGGGAGACCCAGTACTTC	CASSLALPRETQYF
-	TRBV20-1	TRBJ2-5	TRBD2	TGCAGTGCTCATAGACTAGCGGGAGCGGGGGAGACCCAGTACTTC	CSAHRLAGAGETQYF
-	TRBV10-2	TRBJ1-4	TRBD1	TGCGCCAGCAGTAAGGGGGCTCGTGAAAAACTGTTTTTT	CASSKGAREKLFF
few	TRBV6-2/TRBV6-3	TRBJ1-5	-	TGTGCCAGCAGTAACACCCTATATAGCAATCAGCCCCAGCATTTT	CASSNTLYSNQPQHF
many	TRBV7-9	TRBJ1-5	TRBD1	TGTGCCAGCAGTTTGACAGGGGGATCGAGTCAGCCCCAGCATTTT	CASSLTGGSSQPQHF
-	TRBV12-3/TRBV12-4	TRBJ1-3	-	TGTGCCAGTATGAAGGGGGGGAACACCATATATTTT	CASMKGGNTIYF
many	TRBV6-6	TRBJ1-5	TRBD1	TGTGCCAGCAGTGCTCTGGCAACAGGGGGGTACCAGCCCCAGCATTTT	CASSALATGGYQPQHF
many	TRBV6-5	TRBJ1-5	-	TGTGCCAGCAGCCCCTATTCGAGCAATCAGCCCCAGCATTTT	CASSPYSSNQPQHF
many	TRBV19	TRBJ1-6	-	TGTGCCAGTAGTACCAACAGAGGTTCACCCCTCCACTTT	CASSTNRGSPLHF
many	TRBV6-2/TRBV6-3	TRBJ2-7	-	TGTGCCAGCAGTGCCGGGATATGGTCCCTCTACGAGCAGTACTTC	CASSAGIWSLYEQYF
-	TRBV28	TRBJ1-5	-	TGTGCCAGCAGTCACATATCACCCCAGCATTTT	CASSHISPQHF
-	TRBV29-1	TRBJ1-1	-	TGCAGCGTTGATGCTGGGAGTGAAGCTTTCTTT	CSVDAGSEAFF
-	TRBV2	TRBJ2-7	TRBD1	TGTGCCAGCAGTTCCGCCGCCGGACAGGGGGCTTACCTCTCCTACGAGCAGTACTTC	CASSSAAGQGAYLSYEQYF
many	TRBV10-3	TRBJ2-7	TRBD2	TGTGCCATCAGTGTAAGAGCGGGGGACTACGAGCAGTACTTC	CAISVRAGDYEQYF
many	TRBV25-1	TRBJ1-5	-	TGTGCCAGCAGTCCCCCCTCCGGGGCTTTTACTAGCAATCAGCCCCAGCATTTT	CASSPPSGAFTSNQPQHF
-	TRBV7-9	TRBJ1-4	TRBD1	TGTGCCAGCACGTGGACAGGGACTAATGAAAAACTGTTTTTT	CASTWTGTNEKLFF
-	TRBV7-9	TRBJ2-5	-	TGTGCCACCGAGAATGACGGCGGGCTACAAGAGACCCAGTACTTC	CATENDGGLQETQYF
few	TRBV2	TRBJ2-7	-	TGTGCCAGCAGGGAATTTGGGGGCCCCTACGAGCAGTACTTC	CASREFGGPYEQYF